Sequencing of this T cell receptor (beta chain) was carried out in a study of T cells in Graves' hyperthyroidism and ophthalmopathy. Study details: Specimen type is peripheral blood, collected at initial diagnosis prior to any treatment. Study-level results: Ophthalmopathy, as predicted by the model, came a median approximately 5.9 months after the prediction. Blood also held most thyroid clonotypes expanded beyond 0.001.

There are a few counts of this clonotype. Its target is not known. Patients aged 18 to 65 with hyperthyroidism were newly diagnosed, with duration under 2 months. Germline V gene lookup returns CDR1 ENHRY and CDR2 SYGVKD. The junction had 5 bases not matched to a gene; V was cut back by 9 bases and J by 1 base. The CDR3 spans 13 residues. From RNA transcripts, TCR beta CDR3 regions were amplified. During a first-round RT-PCR of the TCR CDR3, the HTBI primer set was used. TCRdb processed the multiplex PCR reads anew with MiXCR; each CDR3 protein has one entry. The sample records fewer than 900,000 distinct CDR3 sequences, around 20% being singletons.

The sample comprised blood. This rearrangement joins TRBV10-3 to TRBJ2-5, with 7 positions matching TRBD1. This sequence was found in a woman aged 45-65 years with Graves' hyperthyroidism that later progressed to Graves' ophthalmopathy. The CDR3 coding sequence is TGTGCCATTGCGACAGGGCCCCAAGAGACCCAGTACTTC. It translates to CAIATGPQETQYF.